This T cell receptor (beta chain) was recorded in a study of type 1 regulatory T cells (dated by TCRdb to about 2021). General notes on the study: An in vitro protocol by which a Tr1-enriched, alloantigen-specific CD4 T cell product named T-allo10 was generated was characterized in the study. T-allo10 was under clinical evaluation in patients with hematological malignancies receiving allogeneic hematopoietic stem cell transplantation. General study outcomes and caveats: Compared with non-Tr1 cells, Tr1 cells had a narrower TCR repertoire, and the study took this difference to reflect clonal expansion driven by alloantigen.

TCRdb shows the sequencer as Illumina MiSeq. TCRdb cleaned the public reads at Q25 with fastp, built clones with MiXCR and kept in-frame beta chains. Each CDR3 protein appears once, grouped with its most common genes and DNA. The sample contains about 67,000 distinct CDR3 sequences, roughly 49% of them found a single time. Approximately 2.3% of the sample belongs to the ten largest clones. Turning to this clonotype: The antigen it binds to is not known. Nothing much larger sits one base from this clone, and base qualities are not available.

The germline V gene (reference sequence) specifies DFQATT as CDR1 and SNEGSKA as CDR2. V loses 5 bases at its end and J loses 6 bases; junction bases beyond the gene matches: 7. The CDR3 contains 13 residues, cysteine and phenylalanine counted. Here the CDR3 DNA is all that survives: 39 bases in frame from base 1. This clonotype was obtained from a human donor in good health. Recombination joined TRBV20-1 with TRBJ1-5; 7 middle bases align to TRBD1. Specimen: cultured non-Tr1 T cells, either the whole culture or a sorted T cell fraction (not recorded which). The cell subset or site label for this specimen denotes: non-Tr1 population from the T-allo10 product. The CDR3 loop reads CSAATGIVQPQHF. The DNA reads as follows: TGCAGTGCTGCGACAGGGATAGTTCAGCCCCAGCATTTT.